This entry is about one TCR beta chain. This CDR3 has 15 residues. The germline gives CDR1 MDHEN, CDR2 SYDVKM. V lost 7 bases, J lost 0 bases, and 6 bases stayed unmatched. These data belong to a study of cytomegalovirus exposure and HLA in healthy donors. On the study more broadly: Inside one of the first data releases sat about 85 million unique TCRs taken from HLA-typed donors.

PCR involved 60 Vbeta and 13 Jbeta primers. Sequencing was performed with immunoSEQ multiplex PCR; in TCRdb, only in-frame clones are kept and a portion is missing. The table records roughly 130,000 clones, around three quarters of them present only once. The V call is TRBV28, the J call TRBJ2-3; 8 positions match TRBD2. This TCR came from a man aged 40-55 years in good health and CMV-seronegative. The sequencing sample was made of PBMCs. CDR3: CASITAGASTDTQYF. The CDR3 DNA reads as TGTGCCAGCATAACAGCGGGGGCTAGCACAGATACGCAGTATTTT.